This TCR beta chain comes out of a study of blood T cell repertoires in COVID-19. Background on the study: Material from acute and convalescent COVID-19 was sourced from the United States, Italy and Spain. PBMCs, B-cell-depleted T cells, or T cells were the source of the cDNA or gDNA that made up the material.

Per the original methods: Reference gene primer amplification in the assay estimated nucleated cell counts. TCRdb's table, derived via immunoSEQ multiplex PCR, lists solely in-frame clones and lacks some. V and J calls and clone size are copied from that table; D and trimming were computed from the DNA. The sample lists about 200,000 clones, 88% occurring once. CDR1 SNHLY and CDR2 FYNNEI come from the germline V gene. Trimming shortened V by 2 bases and J by 8 bases, and 12 bases separated the two germline ends. CDR3 size: 14 residues. The sequence was obtained from a man aged 45-60 years with COVID-19, enrolled during active disease. Material for sequencing was peripheral blood. V usage is TRBV2 and J usage is TRBJ1-4; D is perhaps TRBD1 (6 bases). CDR3 coding DNA: TGTGCCAGCAGTGAACCCCTAACAGGGGAAAAACTGTTTTTT. As protein: CASSEPLTGEKLFF.